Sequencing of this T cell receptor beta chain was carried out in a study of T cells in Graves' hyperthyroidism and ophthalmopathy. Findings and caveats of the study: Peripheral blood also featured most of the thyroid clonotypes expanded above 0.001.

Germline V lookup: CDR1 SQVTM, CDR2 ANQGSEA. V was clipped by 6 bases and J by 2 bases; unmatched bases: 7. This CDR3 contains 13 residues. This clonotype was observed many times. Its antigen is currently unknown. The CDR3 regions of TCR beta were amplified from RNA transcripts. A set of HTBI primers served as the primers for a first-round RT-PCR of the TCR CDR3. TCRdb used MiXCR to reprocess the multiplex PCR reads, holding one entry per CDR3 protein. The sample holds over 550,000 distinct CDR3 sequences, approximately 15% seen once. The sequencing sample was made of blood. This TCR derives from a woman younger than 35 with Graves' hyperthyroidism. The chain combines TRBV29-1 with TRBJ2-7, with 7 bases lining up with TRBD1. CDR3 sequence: CSVRDSLPYEQYF. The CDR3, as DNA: TGCAGCGTCCGGGACAGCCTACCCTACGAGCAGTACTTC.